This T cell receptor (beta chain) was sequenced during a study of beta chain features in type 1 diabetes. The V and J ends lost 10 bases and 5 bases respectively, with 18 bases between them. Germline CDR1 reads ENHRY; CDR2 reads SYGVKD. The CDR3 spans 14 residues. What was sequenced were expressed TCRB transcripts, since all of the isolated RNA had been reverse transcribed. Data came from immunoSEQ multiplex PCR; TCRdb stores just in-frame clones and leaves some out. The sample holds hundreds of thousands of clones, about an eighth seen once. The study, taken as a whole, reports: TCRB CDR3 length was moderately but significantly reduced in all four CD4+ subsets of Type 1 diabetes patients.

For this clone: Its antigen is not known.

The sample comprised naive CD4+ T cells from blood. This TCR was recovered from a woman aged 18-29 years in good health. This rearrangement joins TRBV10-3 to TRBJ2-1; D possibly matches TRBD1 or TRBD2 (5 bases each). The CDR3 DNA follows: TGTGCCACAACTTACCGGGACGGTAACAATGAGCAGTTCTTC. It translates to CATTYRDGNNEQFF.